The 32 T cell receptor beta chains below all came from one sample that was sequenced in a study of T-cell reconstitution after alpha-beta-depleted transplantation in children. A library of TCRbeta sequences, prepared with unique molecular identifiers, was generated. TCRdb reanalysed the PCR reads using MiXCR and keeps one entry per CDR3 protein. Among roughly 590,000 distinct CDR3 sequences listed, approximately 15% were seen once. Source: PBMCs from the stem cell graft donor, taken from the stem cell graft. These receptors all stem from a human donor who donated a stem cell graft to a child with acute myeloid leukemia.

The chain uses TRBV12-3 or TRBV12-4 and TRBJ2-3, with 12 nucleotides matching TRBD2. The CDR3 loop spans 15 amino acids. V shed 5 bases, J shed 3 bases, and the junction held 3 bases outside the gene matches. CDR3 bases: TGTGCCAGCAGTGCACTAGCGGGGGGAACAGATACGCAGTATTTT. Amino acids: CASSALAGGTDTQYF.

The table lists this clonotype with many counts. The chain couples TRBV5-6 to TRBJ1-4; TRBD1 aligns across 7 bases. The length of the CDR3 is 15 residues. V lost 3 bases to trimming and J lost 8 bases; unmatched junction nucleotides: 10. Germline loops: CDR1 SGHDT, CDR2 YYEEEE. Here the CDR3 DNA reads TGTGCCAGCAGCTCTCGACTGACAGGGTCCGAAAAACTGTTTTTT. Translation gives CASSSRLTGSEKLFF.

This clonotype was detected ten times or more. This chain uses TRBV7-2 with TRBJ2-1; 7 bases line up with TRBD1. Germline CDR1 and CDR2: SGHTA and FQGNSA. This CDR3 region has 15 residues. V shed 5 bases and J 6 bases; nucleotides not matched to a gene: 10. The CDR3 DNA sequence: TGTGCCAGCAGCCCATTCGGGACAGATTCCAATGAGCAGTTCTTC. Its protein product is CASSPFGTDSNEQFF.

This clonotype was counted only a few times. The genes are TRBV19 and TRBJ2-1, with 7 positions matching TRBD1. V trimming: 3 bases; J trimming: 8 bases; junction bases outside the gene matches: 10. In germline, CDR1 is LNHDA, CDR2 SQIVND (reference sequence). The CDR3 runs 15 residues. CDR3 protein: CASSIIKGARDEQFF. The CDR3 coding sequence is TGTGCCAGTAGTATTATCAAGGGGGCGCGGGATGAGCAGTTCTTC. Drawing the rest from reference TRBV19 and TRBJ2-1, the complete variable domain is DGGITQSPKYLFRKEGQNVTLSCEQNLNHDAMYWYRQDPGQGLRLIYYSQIVNDFQKGDIAEGYSVSREKKESFPLTVTSAQKNPTAFYLCASSIIKGARDEQFFGPGTRLTVL.

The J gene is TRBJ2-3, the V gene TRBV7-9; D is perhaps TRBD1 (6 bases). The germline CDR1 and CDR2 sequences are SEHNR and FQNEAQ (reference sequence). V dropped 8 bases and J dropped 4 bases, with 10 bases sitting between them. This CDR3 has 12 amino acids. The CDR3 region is CASDRPPDTQYF. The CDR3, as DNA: TGTGCCAGCGACAGGCCCCCAGATACGCAGTATTTT.

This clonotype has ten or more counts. CDR3 bases: TGTGCCAGCAGCAAACACAGCAAGACCTACGAGCAGTACTTC. This sequence encodes CASSKHSKTYEQYF. J is TRBJ2-7 and V is TRBV7-2; D ambiguous. Germline V lookup: CDR1 SGHTA, CDR2 FQGNSA. This CDR3 comprises 14 residues. Deletions cut 5 bases from V and 2 bases from J, with 13 bases between.

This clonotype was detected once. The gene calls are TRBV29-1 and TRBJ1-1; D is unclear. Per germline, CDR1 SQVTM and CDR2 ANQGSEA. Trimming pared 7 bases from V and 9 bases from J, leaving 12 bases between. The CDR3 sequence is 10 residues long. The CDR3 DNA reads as TGCAGCGACGGGGAGTTGCAAGCTTTCTTT. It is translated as CSDGELQAFF.

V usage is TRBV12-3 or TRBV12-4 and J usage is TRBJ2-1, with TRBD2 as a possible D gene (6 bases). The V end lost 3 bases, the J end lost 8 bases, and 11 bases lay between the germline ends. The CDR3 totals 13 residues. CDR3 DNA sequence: TGTGCCAGCAGTTTGGGGGGTCCGGATGAGCAGTTCTTC. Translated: CASSLGGPDEQFF.

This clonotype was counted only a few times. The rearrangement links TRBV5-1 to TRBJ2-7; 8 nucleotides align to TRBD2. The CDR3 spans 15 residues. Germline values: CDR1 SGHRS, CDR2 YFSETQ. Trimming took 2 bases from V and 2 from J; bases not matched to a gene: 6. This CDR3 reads CASSFTRGVPYEQYV. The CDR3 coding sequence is TGCGCCAGCAGCTTCACGCGGGGGGTCCCCTACGAGCAGTACGTC.

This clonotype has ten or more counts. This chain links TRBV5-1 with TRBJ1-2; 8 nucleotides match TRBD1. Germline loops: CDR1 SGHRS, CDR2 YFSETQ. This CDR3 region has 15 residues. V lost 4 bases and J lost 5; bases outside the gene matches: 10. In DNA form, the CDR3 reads TGCGCCAGCAGCGCCGACAGGGGAGGTCGGTATGGCTACACCTTC. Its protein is CASSADRGGRYGYTF.

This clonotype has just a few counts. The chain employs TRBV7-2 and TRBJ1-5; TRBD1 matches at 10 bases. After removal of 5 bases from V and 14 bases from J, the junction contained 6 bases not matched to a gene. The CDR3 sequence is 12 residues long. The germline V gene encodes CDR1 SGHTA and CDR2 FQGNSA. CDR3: CASSAGTGEEHF. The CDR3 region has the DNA TGTGCCAGCAGCGCGGGGACAGGGGAAGAGCATTTT.

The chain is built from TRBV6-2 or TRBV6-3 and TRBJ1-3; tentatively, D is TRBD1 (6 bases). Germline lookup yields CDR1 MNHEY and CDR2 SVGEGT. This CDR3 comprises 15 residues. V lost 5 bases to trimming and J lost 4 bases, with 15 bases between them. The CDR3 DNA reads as TGTGCCAGCAGTCAAAAACAGGGCGACGGAAACACCATATATTTT. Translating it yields CASSQKQGDGNTIYF.

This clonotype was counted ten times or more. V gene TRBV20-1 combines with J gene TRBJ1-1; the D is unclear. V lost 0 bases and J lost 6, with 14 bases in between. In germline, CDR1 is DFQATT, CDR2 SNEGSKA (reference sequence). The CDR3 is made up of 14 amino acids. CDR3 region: CSAREVRERAEAFF. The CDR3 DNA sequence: TGCAGTGCTAGAGAAGTGAGGGAACGGGCTGAAGCTTTCTTT.

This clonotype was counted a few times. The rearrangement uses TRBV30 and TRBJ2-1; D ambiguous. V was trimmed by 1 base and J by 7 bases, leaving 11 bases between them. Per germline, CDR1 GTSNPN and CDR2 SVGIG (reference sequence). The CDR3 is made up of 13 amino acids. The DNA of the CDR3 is TGTGCCTGGAGTGGGACGGCCGTTAATGAGCAGTTCTTC. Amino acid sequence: CAWSGTAVNEQFF.

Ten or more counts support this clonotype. DNA of the CDR3: TGCAGTGCTAGAGTATACCGGGGGGCAGTTACTGAAGCTTTCTTT. It encodes CSARVYRGAVTEAFF. This chain links TRBV20-1 with TRBJ1-1; a possible D gene is TRBD1 (6 bases). The CDR3 has 15 amino acids. V was pared by 1 base and J by 5 bases, with 17 bases between. The germline CDR1 and CDR2 sequences are DFQATT and SNEGSKA (reference sequence).

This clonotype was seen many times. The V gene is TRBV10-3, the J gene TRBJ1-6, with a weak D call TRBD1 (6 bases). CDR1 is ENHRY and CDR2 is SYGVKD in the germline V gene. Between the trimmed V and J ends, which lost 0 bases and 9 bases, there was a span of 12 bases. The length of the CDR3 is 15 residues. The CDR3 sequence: CAISESGGRVSPLHF. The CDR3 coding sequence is TGTGCCATCAGTGAGTCCGGGGGGCGCGTTTCACCCCTCCACTTT.

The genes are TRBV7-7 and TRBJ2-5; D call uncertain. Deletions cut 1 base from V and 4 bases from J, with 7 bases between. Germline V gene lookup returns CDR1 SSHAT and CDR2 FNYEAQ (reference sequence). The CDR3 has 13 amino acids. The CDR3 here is CASSLVKGETQYF. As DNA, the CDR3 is TGTGCCAGCAGCTTAGTCAAGGGAGAGACCCAGTACTTC.

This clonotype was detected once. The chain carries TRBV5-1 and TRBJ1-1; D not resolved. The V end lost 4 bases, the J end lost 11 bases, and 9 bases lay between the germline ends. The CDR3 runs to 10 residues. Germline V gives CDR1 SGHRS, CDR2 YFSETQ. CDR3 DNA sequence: TGCGCCAGCAGCAAGGAGGGTGCTTTCTTT. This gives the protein CASSKEGAFF.

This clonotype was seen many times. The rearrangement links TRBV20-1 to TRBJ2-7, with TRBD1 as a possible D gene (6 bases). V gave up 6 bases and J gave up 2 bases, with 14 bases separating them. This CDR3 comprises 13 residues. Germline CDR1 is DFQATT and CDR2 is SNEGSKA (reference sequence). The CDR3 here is CSADSLDPYEQYF. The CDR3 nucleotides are TGCAGTGCGGACAGCCTAGACCCCTACGAGCAGTACTTC.

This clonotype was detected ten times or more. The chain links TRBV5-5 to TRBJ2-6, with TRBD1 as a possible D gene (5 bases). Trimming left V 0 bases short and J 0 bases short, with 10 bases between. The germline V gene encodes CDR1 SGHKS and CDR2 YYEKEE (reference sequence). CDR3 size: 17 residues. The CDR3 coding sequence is TGTGCCAGCAGCTTGGTCGCAGGGTACTCTGGGGCCAACGTCCTGACTTTC. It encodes CASSLVAGYSGANVLTF.

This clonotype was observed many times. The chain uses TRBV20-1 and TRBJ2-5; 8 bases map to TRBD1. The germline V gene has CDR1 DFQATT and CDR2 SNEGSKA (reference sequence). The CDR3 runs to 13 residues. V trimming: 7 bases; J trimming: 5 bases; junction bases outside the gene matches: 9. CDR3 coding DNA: TGCAGTGTCAGAGGACAGGGTGAGGAGACCCAGTACTTC. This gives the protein CSVRGQGEETQYF.

CDR3 residues: CASSPGRGNTQYF. CDR3 coding DNA: TGTGCCAGCAGCCCTGGGAGGGGTAATACGCAGTATTTT. The rearrangement joins TRBV11-2 to TRBJ2-3; 7 positions match TRBD2. The CDR3 is 13 amino acids. Losses at the gene ends were 5 bases for V and 7 bases for J; bases not matched to a gene: 6. In germline, CDR1 is SGHAT, CDR2 FQNNGV.

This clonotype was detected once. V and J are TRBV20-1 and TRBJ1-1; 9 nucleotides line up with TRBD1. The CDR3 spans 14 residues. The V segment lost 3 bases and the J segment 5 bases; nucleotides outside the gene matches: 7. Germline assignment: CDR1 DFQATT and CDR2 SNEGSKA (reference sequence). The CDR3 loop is CSARGQGPGTEAFF. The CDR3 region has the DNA TGCAGTGCTAGGGGACAGGGCCCGGGGACTGAAGCTTTCTTT.

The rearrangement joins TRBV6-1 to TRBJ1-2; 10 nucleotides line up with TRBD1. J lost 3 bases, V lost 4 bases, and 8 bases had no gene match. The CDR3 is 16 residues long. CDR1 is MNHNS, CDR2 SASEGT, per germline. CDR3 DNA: TGTGCCAGCAGTGTAGGGACAGGGGCTTCTTACTATGGCTACACCTTC. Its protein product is CASSVGTGASYYGYTF.

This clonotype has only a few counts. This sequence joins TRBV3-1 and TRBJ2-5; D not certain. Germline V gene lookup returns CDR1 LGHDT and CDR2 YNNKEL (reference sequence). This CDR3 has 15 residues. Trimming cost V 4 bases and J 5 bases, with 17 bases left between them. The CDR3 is CASSPIAHFGETQYF. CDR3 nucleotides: TGTGCCAGCAGCCCCATAGCACACTTCGGGGAGACCCAGTACTTC.

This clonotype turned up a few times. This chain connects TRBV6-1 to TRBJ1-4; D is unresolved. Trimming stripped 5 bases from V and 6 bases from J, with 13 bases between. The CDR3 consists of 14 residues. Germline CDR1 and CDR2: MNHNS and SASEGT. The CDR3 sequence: CASSPWEGYEKLFF. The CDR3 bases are TGTGCCAGCAGTCCGTGGGAGGGATATGAAAAACTGTTTTTT.

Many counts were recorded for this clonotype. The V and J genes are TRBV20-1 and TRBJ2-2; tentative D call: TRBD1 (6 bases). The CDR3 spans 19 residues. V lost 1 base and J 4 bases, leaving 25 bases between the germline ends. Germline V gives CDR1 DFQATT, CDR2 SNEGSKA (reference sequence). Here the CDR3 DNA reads TGCAGTGCTAGAGGCGGTGTGGGGACATTTCTGTTTGGCACCGGGGAGCTGTTTTTT. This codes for CSARGGVGTFLFGTGELFF.

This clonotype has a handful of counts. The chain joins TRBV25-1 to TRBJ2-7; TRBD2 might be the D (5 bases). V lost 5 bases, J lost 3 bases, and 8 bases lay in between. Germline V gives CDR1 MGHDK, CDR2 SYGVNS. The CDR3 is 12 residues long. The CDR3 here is CASSRGYYEQYF. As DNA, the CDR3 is TGTGCCAGCAGTCGGGGATACTACGAGCAGTACTTC.

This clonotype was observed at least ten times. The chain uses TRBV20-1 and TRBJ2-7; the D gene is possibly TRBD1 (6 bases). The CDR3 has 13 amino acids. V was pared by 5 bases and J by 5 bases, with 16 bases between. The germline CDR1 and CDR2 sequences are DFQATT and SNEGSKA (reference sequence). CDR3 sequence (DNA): TGCAGTGCTCCATACCAGGGGATCAACGAGCAGTACGTC. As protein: CSAPYQGINEQYV.

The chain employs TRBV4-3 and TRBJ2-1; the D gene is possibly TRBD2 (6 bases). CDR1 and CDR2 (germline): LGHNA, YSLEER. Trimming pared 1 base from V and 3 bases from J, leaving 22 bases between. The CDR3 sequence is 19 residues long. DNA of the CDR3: TGCGCCAGCAGCCAAGTTGGAGGGGAAGACGGGAGATACTACAATGAGCAGTTCTTC. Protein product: CASSQVGGEDGRYYNEQFF.

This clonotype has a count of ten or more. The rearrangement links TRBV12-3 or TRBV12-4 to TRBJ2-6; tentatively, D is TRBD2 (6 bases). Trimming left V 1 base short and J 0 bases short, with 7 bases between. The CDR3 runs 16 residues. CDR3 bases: TGTGCCAGCAGTTTAGGGGACTTCTCTGGGGCCAACGTCCTGACTTTC. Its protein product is CASSLGDFSGANVLTF.

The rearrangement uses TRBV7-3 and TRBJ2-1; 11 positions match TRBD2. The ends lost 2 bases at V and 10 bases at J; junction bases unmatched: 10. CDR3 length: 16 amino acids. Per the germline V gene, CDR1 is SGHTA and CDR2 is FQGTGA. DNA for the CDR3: TGTGCCAGCAGCTTATATGGCCTAGCGGGGGGATCCGAGCAGTTCTTC. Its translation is CASSLYGLAGGSEQFF.